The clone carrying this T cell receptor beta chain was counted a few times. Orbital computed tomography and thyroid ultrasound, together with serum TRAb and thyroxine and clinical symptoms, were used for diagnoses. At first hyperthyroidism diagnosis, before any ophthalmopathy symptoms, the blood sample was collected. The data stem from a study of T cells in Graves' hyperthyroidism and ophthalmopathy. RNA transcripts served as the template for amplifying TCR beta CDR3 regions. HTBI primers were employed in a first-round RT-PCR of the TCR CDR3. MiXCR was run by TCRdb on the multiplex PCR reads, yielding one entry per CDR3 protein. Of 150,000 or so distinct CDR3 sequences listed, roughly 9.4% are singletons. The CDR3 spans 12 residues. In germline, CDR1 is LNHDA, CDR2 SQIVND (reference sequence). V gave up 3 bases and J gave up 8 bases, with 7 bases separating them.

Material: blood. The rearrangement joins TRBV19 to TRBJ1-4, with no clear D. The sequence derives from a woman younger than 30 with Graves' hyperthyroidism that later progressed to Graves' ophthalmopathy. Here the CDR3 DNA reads TGTGCCAGTAGTATCGCTGGCGAAAAACTGTTTTTT. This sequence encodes CASSIAGEKLFF.